Listed below are T cell receptor beta chains from one sample, sequenced in a study of cytomegalovirus exposure and HLA in healthy donors. Data came from immunoSEQ multiplex PCR; TCRdb stores just in-frame clones and leaves some out. The sample has roughly 200,000 clones, about 78% seen once. Sequencing used PBMCs. These receptors originate from a young woman in good health and CMV-seronegative. The CDR3 runs from the conserved cysteine through the conserved F or W. Each record gives: CDR3 protein, CDR3 DNA, V gene, D gene, J gene, clone size. A D gene is named only where the DNA matches it firmly. Clone size is stated in some rows and not others, as once, few, many or a class when expanded.

CDR3: CASNPPRTANTGELFF
DNA: TGTGCCAGCAACCCACCCCGTACAGCGAACACCGGGGAGCTGTTTTTT
V: TRBV7-2
D: .
J: TRBJ2-2
size: .

CDR3: CASSRGPRSGANVLTF
DNA: TGTGCCAGCTCCAGGGGTCCGCGCTCTGGGGCCAACGTCCTGACTTTC
V: TRBV2
D: .
J: TRBJ2-6
size: .

CDR3: CSVEVIDVAGGTTGELFF
DNA: TGCAGCGTTGAAGTGATCGACGTAGCGGGGGGAACTACCGGGGAGCTGTTTTTT
V: TRBV29-1
D: TRBD2
J: TRBJ2-2
size: .

CDR3: CAVRSRGPGYNEQFF
DNA: TGTGCCGTTAGAAGCAGGGGGCCCGGGTACAATGAGCAGTTCTTC
V: TRBV7-2
D: TRBD1
J: TRBJ2-1
size: .

CDR3: CASSPGGWTDTQYF
DNA: TGCGCCAGCAGCCCAGGGGGTTGGACAGATACGCAGTATTTT
V: TRBV5-1
D: TRBD1
J: TRBJ2-3
size: .

CDR3: CASSRTNNYGYTF
DNA: TGTGCCAGCAGCCGGACAAATAACTATGGCTACACCTTC
V: TRBV14
D: .
J: TRBJ1-2
size: .

CDR3: CSASGQGWTNEKLFF
DNA: TGCAGCGCCTCGGGACAGGGTTGGACTAATGAAAAACTGTTTTTT
V: TRBV29-1
D: TRBD1
J: TRBJ1-4
size: few

CDR3: CATKWFNNSPLHF
DNA: TGTGCCACTAAGTGGTTTAATAATTCACCCCTCCACTTT
V: TRBV6-5
D: .
J: TRBJ1-6
size: .

CDR3: CASGVNTEAFF
DNA: TGTGCCAGCGGAGTGAACACTGAAGCTTTCTTT
V: TRBV25-1
D: .
J: TRBJ1-1
size: .

CDR3: CASSDGSGQGHEQYF
DNA: TGTGCCAGCAGTGATGGTTCGGGACAGGGGCACGAGCAGTACTTC
V: TRBV2
D: TRBD1
J: TRBJ2-7
size: .

CDR3: CASAGTSQETQYF
DNA: TGCGCCAGCGCCGGGACTTCGCAAGAGACCCAGTACTTC
V: TRBV5-1
D: .
J: TRBJ2-5
size: .

CDR3: CATSRGGRGQETQYF
DNA: TGTGCCACCAGCAGAGGGGGGAGGGGGCAAGAGACCCAGTACTTC
V: TRBV15
D: .
J: TRBJ2-5
size: .

CDR3: CASTAQSHRNVQFF
DNA: TGTGCCAGCACAGCTCAGTCCCACAGGAACGTGCAGTTCTTC
V: TRBV2
D: .
J: TRBJ2-1
size: .

CDR3: CATSRDSTSGYTF
DNA: TGTGCCACCAGCAGGGACAGTACATCCGGCTACACCTTC
V: TRBV15
D: .
J: TRBJ1-2
size: .

CDR3: CASSQSPSGGNTGELFF
DNA: TGTGCCAGCAGCCAATCGCCTAGCGGGGGGAACACCGGGGAGCTGTTTTTT
V: TRBV4-2
D: TRBD2
J: TRBJ2-2
size: few

CDR3: CASSSSALGQVYNEQFF
DNA: TGTGCCAGCAGTTCCTCCGCCCTGGGACAGGTATACAATGAGCAGTTCTTC
V: TRBV28
D: TRBD1
J: TRBJ2-1
size: .

CDR3: CASSLRYQETQYF
DNA: TGCGCCAGCAGCTTGCGGTACCAAGAGACCCAGTACTTC
V: TRBV5-1
D: .
J: TRBJ2-5
size: .

CDR3: CASSNPLEGHGYTF
DNA: TGCGCCAGCAGCAACCCTTTGGAGGGGCACGGCTACACCTTC
V: TRBV5-1
D: .
J: TRBJ1-2
size: .

CDR3: CASSLGVGAGRDTQYF
DNA: TGTGCCAGCAGTTTAGGGGTTGGGGCAGGGCGAGATACGCAGTATTTT
V: TRBV28
D: .
J: TRBJ2-3
size: few

CDR3: CASSEDARYTGELFF
DNA: TGTGCCAGCAGTGAAGACGCGCGGTACACCGGGGAGCTGTTTTTT
V: TRBV2
D: .
J: TRBJ2-2
size: .